These T cell receptor beta chains were read from a single sample in a study of cytomegalovirus exposure and HLA in healthy donors. Data came from immunoSEQ multiplex PCR; TCRdb stores just in-frame clones and leaves some out. The data contain 150,000 to 250,000 clones, 70% to 80% of them singletons. The specimen sequenced was PBMCs. The receptors originated from a girl aged 10-17 years in good health and CMV-seropositive. CDR3s include the opening cysteine and the closing phenylalanine or tryptophan. D genes are given only for firm matches. Size tells how often a clone was seen (once, few, many) or the class of an expanded clone, and some rows leave it out.

v_call	clone_size	j_call	d_call	cdr3_aa	cdr3_nt
TRBV4-3	-	TRBJ2-1	TRBD2	CASSQDPGLAVYNEQFF	TGCGCCAGCAGCCAAGATCCGGGACTAGCGGTGTACAATGAGCAGTTCTTC
TRBV6-4	-	TRBJ1-4	TRBD1	CASSDSPGQGQEKLFF	TGTGCCAGCAGTGACTCGCCGGGACAGGGTCAGGAAAAACTGTTTTTT
TRBV27	-	TRBJ1-2	-	CASSTRGSNYGYTF	TGTGCCAGCAGTACAAGGGGGAGTAACTATGGCTACACCTTC
TRBV27	-	TRBJ2-1	TRBD2	CASSLSGTNRWNEQFF	TGTGCCAGCAGTTTATCCGGGACTAACCGTTGGAATGAGCAGTTCTTC
TRBV5-1	-	TRBJ2-3	TRBD2	CASSFYSGGSTDTQYF	TGCGCCAGCAGCTTTTATAGCGGGGGGAGCACAGATACGCAGTATTTT
TRBV19	-	TRBJ2-5	-	CASSSWAWETQYF	TGTGCCAGTAGTTCCTGGGCGTGGGAGACCCAGTACTTC
TRBV11-2	-	TRBJ2-2	TRBD1	CASSVGAGGYTNTGELFF	TGTGCCAGCAGCGTAGGGGCAGGGGGATACACGAACACCGGGGAGCTGTTTTTT
TRBV4-1	-	TRBJ1-1	-	CASSPGWGGDTEAFF	TGCGCCAGCAGCCCCGGTTGGGGGGGGGACACTGAAGCTTTCTTT
TRBV20-1	-	TRBJ1-2	TRBD1	CSAEDRDGYTF	TGCAGTGCTGAGGACAGGGATGGCTACACCTTC
TRBV5-1	once	TRBJ2-3	-	CASMGASTDTQYF	TGCGCCAGCATGGGCGCTAGCACAGATACGCAGTATTTT
TRBV6-5	-	TRBJ2-1	TRBD2	CASSYPTQGGEQFF	TGTGCCAGCAGTTACCCAACCCAGGGAGGGGAGCAGTTCTTC
TRBV5-3	once	TRBJ1-2	TRBD1	CARSKDREDGYTF	TGTGCCAGAAGTAAGGACAGGGAGGATGGCTACACCTTC
TRBV4-3	-	TRBJ2-2	TRBD1	CASSIGTGGDTGELFF	TGCGCCAGCAGCATAGGTACAGGGGGCGACACCGGGGAGCTGTTTTTT
TRBV4-3	-	TRBJ2-7	-	CASSQVHWESEQYF	TGCGCCAGCAGCCAAGTGCACTGGGAGAGCGAGCAGTACTTC
TRBV6-1	-	TRBJ2-5	TRBD2	CASSWTRGQETQYF	TGTGCCAGCAGTTGGACTAGAGGGCAAGAGACCCAGTACTTC
TRBV4-3	once	TRBJ1-6	-	CASSQAWQANSPLHF	TGCGCCAGCAGCCAAGCGTGGCAGGCTAATTCACCCCTCCACTTT
TRBV11-2	-	TRBJ2-4	-	CASSFNLLASSDNKNIQYF	TGTGCCAGCAGCTTCAATCTTCTGGCTTCATCTGACAACAAAAACATTCAGTACTTC
TRBV5-4	-	TRBJ1-2	-	CASSSPLGGYGYTF	TGTGCCAGCAGCTCTCCCCTCGGAGGCTATGGCTACACCTTC
TRBV7-8	-	TRBJ1-3	-	CASSSSRPDSSGNTIYF	TGTGCCAGCAGCTCCTCAAGGCCGGACAGCTCTGGAAACACCATATATTTT
TRBV10-3	-	TRBJ2-1	TRBD2	CAISESGLAHNEQFF	TGTGCCATCAGTGAGTCTGGACTAGCTCACAATGAGCAGTTCTTC
TRBV18	-	TRBJ2-3	-	CASSGGYTDTQYF	TGTGCCAGCTCAGGGGGGTACACAGATACGCAGTATTTT
TRBV7-2	-	TRBJ2-3	TRBD1	CASRIGTGRTDTQYF	TGTGCCAGCAGGATCGGGACAGGGAGAACAGATACGCAGTATTTT
TRBV14	-	TRBJ2-5	-	CASSQAAAETQYF	TGTGCCAGCAGCCAAGCCGCGGCGGAGACCCAGTACTTC